This paragraph covers one TCR beta chain sequence. The data stem from a study of cytomegalovirus exposure and HLA in healthy donors. Everyone who donated was a healthy bone marrow donor. The germline CDR1 and CDR2 sequences are SGHAT and FQNNGV. The CDR3 length is 17 residues. V lost 5 bases and J lost 4; bases outside the gene matches: 14. Amplification used 60 Vbeta primers and 13 Jbeta primers. Some clones are missing from TCRdb's copy, which holds only in-frame ones; the method was immunoSEQ multiplex PCR. The sample includes approximately 210,000 clones, more than 85% seen only once; the top ten take about 1.7%.

The sequenced material came from PBMCs. The receptor was isolated from a woman between 18 and 29 years old in good health and CMV-seronegative. The chain recombines TRBV11-2 with TRBJ2-4; the match to TRBD2 covers 7 bases. CDR3 residues: CASSQGIGFGGKNIQYF. As DNA, the CDR3 is TGTGCCAGCAGCCAAGGGATAGGATTCGGGGGGAAAAACATTCAGTACTTC. The variable domain in full, completed from reference TRBV11-2 and TRBJ2-4, reads EAGVAQSPRYKIIEKRQSVAFWCNPISGHATLYWYQQILGQGPKLLIQFQNNGVVDDSQLPKDRFSAERLKGVDSTLKIQPAKLEDSAVYLCASSQGIGFGGKNIQYFGAGTRLSVL.